This T cell receptor beta chain was sequenced in a study of blood T cells in healthy people across ages. Points on this clonotype: What it binds is not known.

Points from the study as a whole: Researchers judged that diversity estimates from one million T cells fell short of true values.

A second PCR of roughly 7 to 11 cycles used a sample-barcoded 5' primer and a J-beta primer mix. TCRdb recomputed calls from the 5' RACE reads with MiXCR, one row per CDR3 protein. The data contain 780,000 or so distinct CDR3 sequences, 20% to 25% of them singletons. The CDR3 consists of 15 residues. The germline V gene has CDR1 DFQATT and CDR2 SNEGSKA (reference sequence). V shed 6 bases and J 2 bases; nucleotides not matched to a gene: 13. The data also belong to a second study, concerning T cells of mothers and their children. As reported in that work: Overlap in related mother-child pairs always slightly exceeded unrelated pairs, never significantly.

J is TRBJ2-7 and V is TRBV20-1; 7 bases match TRBD1. This TCR came from a boy aged 10-17 years in good health. What was sequenced was blood. The CDR3 DNA follows: TGCAGTGCAACCCATCTACAGGGGATCCCCTACGAGCAGTACTTC. This sequence encodes CSATHLQGIPYEQYF.